This passage covers 15 T cell receptor beta chains from one sample sequenced in a study of T cell responses to AZD1222 COVID-19 vaccine. Libraries were prepared by immunoSEQ multiplex PCR; TCRdb keeps only in-frame clonotypes and omits some of them. The data contain about 150,000 clones, around 91% of them singletons. This sample comprised peripheral blood, obtained on day 0 of AZD1222 vaccination. These receptors were taken from an adult in good health.

The chain joins TRBV9 to TRBJ2-2; 7 nucleotides line up with TRBD2. The germline V gene has CDR1 SGDLS and CDR2 YYNGEE. The J segment lost 4 bases and the V segment lost 0 bases, leaving 6 bases of the junction unmatched. CDR3 length: 16 residues. CDR3 sequence: CASSVGGGRSTGELFF. The CDR3 DNA reads as TGTGCCAGCAGCGTAGGGGGAGGGAGGTCCACCGGGGAGCTGTTTTTT.

Only one count was recorded for this clone. V gene TRBV9 combines with J gene TRBJ2-7, with a tentative D call TRBD1 (6 bases). The CDR3 runs 14 residues. The V end lost 6 bases, the J end lost 2 bases, and 15 bases lay between the germline ends. Germline assignment: CDR1 SGDLS and CDR2 YYNGEE. The CDR3 region is CASTPRDTPYEQYF. The CDR3, as DNA: TGTGCCAGCACCCCTCGGGACACCCCCTACGAGCAGTACTTC.

The chain joins TRBV12-3 or TRBV12-4 to TRBJ1-3; D gene ambiguous. This CDR3 is 13 amino acids long. Trimming shortened V by 2 bases and J by 1 base, and 3 bases separated the two germline ends. The CDR3, as DNA: TGTGCCAGCAGTTTATGGTCTGGAAACACCATATATTTT. This encodes CASSLWSGNTIYF.

The chain joins TRBV7-3 to TRBJ2-1, with 8 bases lining up with TRBD2. Germline values: CDR1 SGHTA, CDR2 FQGTGA. Trimming removed 2 bases from V and 5 bases from J; junction bases left unmatched: 8. The CDR3 has 16 residues. CDR3 sequence: CASSLGPAGVDNEQFF. Written as DNA, the CDR3 is TGTGCCAGCAGCTTAGGGCCAGCGGGAGTGGACAATGAGCAGTTCTTC.

The rearrangement uses TRBV14 and TRBJ1-2; tentative D call: TRBD1 (5 bases). The germline V and J ends were trimmed by 3 bases and 4 bases, with 9 bases remaining between them. CDR3 length: 13 amino acids. Germline V gene data show CDR1 as SGHDN and CDR2 as FVKESK. CDR3 sequence (DNA): TGTGCCAGCAGCCACGGGACGGTCTATGGCTACACCTTC. It encodes CASSHGTVYGYTF.

The rearrangement uses TRBV7-9 and TRBJ2-7; the D gene could be TRBD1 or TRBD2 (5 bases each). V gave up 3 bases and J gave up 3 bases, with 9 bases separating them. Germline CDR1 and CDR2: SEHNR and FQNEAQ (reference sequence). The CDR3 is made up of 13 amino acids. The CDR3 coding sequence is TGTGCCAGCAGCTTTCGGGGCATCTACGAGCAGTACTTC. Protein product: CASSFRGIYEQYF.

The chain links TRBV14 to TRBJ2-5, with 8 bases identical to TRBD1. J gave up 2 bases and V 4 bases, and 3 bases lay outside the gene matches. This CDR3 spans 14 amino acids. CDR1 SGHDN and CDR2 FVKESK come from the germline V gene. DNA for the CDR3: TGTGCCAGCAGCCGGAACAGGGGGCAAGAGACCCAGTACTTC. Protein: CASSRNRGQETQYF.

The rearrangement links TRBV19 to TRBJ1-4; D possibly corresponds to TRBD1 (6 bases). This CDR3 contains 14 residues. Germline V CDR1 and CDR2: LNHDA, SQIVND (reference sequence). V lost 9 bases, J lost 7 bases, and 18 bases lay in between. CDR3 region: CASEMRGAREKLFF. CDR3 in DNA: TGTGCCAGCGAGATGAGGGGGGCGCGTGAAAAACTGTTTTTT.

The rearrangement links TRBV19 to TRBJ2-1; either TRBD1 or TRBD2 may fit D (5 bases each). Germline assignment: CDR1 LNHDA and CDR2 SQIVND (reference sequence). V was pared by 4 bases and J by 10 bases, with 20 bases between. The CDR3 totals 15 residues. CDR3 DNA: TGTGCCAGTAGTAATAAGGGACGGATCTTTCTCGAGCAGTTCTTC. Encoded protein: CASSNKGRIFLEQFF.

CDR3 protein: CASSYPGGPYNEQFF. CDR3 nucleotide sequence: TGTGCCAGCAGTTATCCGGGAGGGCCTTACAATGAGCAGTTCTTC. The rearrangement joins TRBV27 to TRBJ2-1; 8 positions match TRBD2. The CDR3 runs 15 residues. V was pared by 4 bases and J by 4 bases, with 6 bases of the junction left unmatched. Germline values: CDR1 MNHEY, CDR2 SMNVEV (reference sequence).

This chain uses TRBV15 with TRBJ2-2; no clear D gene. This CDR3 contains 15 residues. With 3 bases removed from V and 2 bases from J, the gap between germline ends came to 10 bases. Germline V gene sequence: CDR1 LNHNV, CDR2 YYDKDF (reference sequence). The DNA of the CDR3 is TGTGCCACCAGCAGGACCCGGGCCAACACCGGGGAGCTGTTTTTT. Translating it yields CATSRTRANTGELFF.

The chain recombines TRBV9 with TRBJ2-1, with 13 positions matching TRBD2. Germline loops: CDR1 SGDLS, CDR2 YYNGEE. The CDR3 extends over 15 amino acids. The V segment lost 4 bases and the J segment 4 bases; nucleotides outside the gene matches: 2. Written as DNA, the CDR3 is TGTGCCAGCAGCCTACTAGCGGGAGGGTACAATGAGCAGTTCTTC. Encoded protein: CASSLLAGGYNEQFF.

The rearrangement joins TRBV4-3 to TRBJ2-3, with 8 bases that match TRBD2. Germline loops: CDR1 LGHNA, CDR2 YSLEER. V trimming: 6 bases; J trimming: 4 bases; junction bases outside the gene matches: 9. The CDR3 has 15 residues. The CDR3 DNA sequence: TGCGCCAGCAGTCAAAAAGCGGGGGCGGCAGATACGCAGTATTTT. Translated, it gives CASSQKAGAADTQYF.

V gene TRBV5-1 combines with J gene TRBJ2-3; D not resolved. CDR3 length: 16 amino acids. Germline CDR1 reads SGHRS; CDR2 reads YFSETQ. Trimming shortened V by 5 bases and J by 0 bases, and 16 bases separated the two germline ends. The chain's CDR3 is CASSYGIGTSTDTQYF. DNA of the CDR3: TGCGCCAGCAGTTATGGGATAGGAACTAGCACAGATACGCAGTATTTT.

The chain combines TRBV12-3 or TRBV12-4 with TRBJ2-7; D gene unclear. The CDR3 extends over 12 amino acids. V shed 0 bases and J shed 2 bases, with 2 bases lying between them. The CDR3 sequence is CASSLAAYEQYF. Written as DNA, the CDR3 is TGTGCCAGCAGTTTAGCGGCCTACGAGCAGTACTTC.